Below are 29 T cell receptor beta chains sequenced from a single sample in a study of blood T cell repertoires in COVID-19. The assay was immunoSEQ multiplex PCR, and TCRdb's table has in-frame clones only and misses some. The sample lists over 100,000 clones, roughly three quarters seen once, with around 2% in the top ten. The sequenced material came from peripheral blood. Receptor source: an older woman with acute or convalescent COVID-19.

The V call is TRBV7-9, the J call TRBJ1-1; 7 bases line up with TRBD1. Germline V gene lookup returns CDR1 SEHNR and CDR2 FQNEAQ (reference sequence). Losses at the gene ends were 3 bases for V and 5 bases for J; bases not matched to a gene: 12. CDR3 length: 16 amino acids. The CDR3 is CASSLVDPTGRTEAFF. The DNA for the CDR3 is TGTGCCAGCAGCTTGGTCGACCCGACAGGGCGAACTGAAGCTTTCTTT.

The chain couples TRBV27 to TRBJ2-5, with TRBD2 matching 10 bases. After removal of 5 bases from V and 5 bases from J, the junction contained 11 bases not matched to a gene. The CDR3 runs to 16 residues. CDR1 and CDR2 from the germline V gene are MNHEY and SMNVEV (reference sequence). This CDR3 reads CASSPQAAGGRETQYF. CDR3 DNA: TGTGCCAGCAGTCCTCAAGCAGCGGGAGGGCGGGAGACCCAGTACTTC.

V usage is TRBV6-5 and J usage is TRBJ1-4; 7 bases agree with TRBD1. V lost 4 bases, J lost 4 bases, and 3 bases stayed unmatched. Germline V CDR1 and CDR2: MNHEY, SVGAGI. This CDR3 has 14 amino acids. CDR3 protein: CASSSGQNNEKLFF. The DNA of the CDR3 is TGTGCCAGCAGTTCGGGACAGAATAATGAAAAACTGTTTTTT.

The gene calls are TRBV6-5 and TRBJ1-5; 9 bases are shared with TRBD1. Trimming took 7 bases from V and 5 from J; bases not matched to a gene: 6. The CDR3 covers 14 residues. Germline V gene data show CDR1 as MNHEY and CDR2 as SVGAGI. The CDR3 nucleotides are TGTGCCAGCAAAGCCACAGGGGGCTATCAGCCCCAGCATTTT. Its translation is CASKATGGYQPQHF.

The chain employs TRBV10-1 and TRBJ2-7; D might be TRBD1 (6 bases). Germline lookup yields CDR1 WNHNN and CDR2 SYGVQD (reference sequence). V gave up 9 bases and J gave up 4 bases, with 10 bases separating them. The CDR3 spans 11 residues. Here the CDR3 DNA reads TGCGCCAGAACTGACAGGTACGAGCAGTACTTC. Encoded protein: CARTDRYEQYF.

This clone was seen more than once but under ten times. The chain joins TRBV11-2 to TRBJ2-5; a possible D gene is TRBD1 (5 bases). Trimming cost V 4 bases and J 7 bases, with 19 bases left between them. There are 15 residues in the CDR3. CDR1 and CDR2 (germline): SGHAT, FQNNGV. The CDR3 here is CASSSLTVSSGTQYF. The CDR3 bases are TGTGCCAGCAGCTCCCTGACAGTTTCATCCGGGACCCAGTACTTC.

The rearrangement uses TRBV27 and TRBJ2-4; TRBD1 matches at 7 bases. Germline V gene lookup returns CDR1 MNHEY and CDR2 SMNVEV (reference sequence). The CDR3 is 18 amino acids. V lost 5 bases to trimming and J lost 2 bases; unmatched junction nucleotides: 15. The CDR3 here is CASSPRDSDFVSKNIQYF. For the CDR3, the DNA is TGTGCCAGCAGTCCTCGGGACAGTGATTTCGTATCCAAAAACATTCAGTACTTC.

The V call is TRBV5-6, the J call TRBJ2-7, with a possible D match to TRBD1 (5 bases). This CDR3 is built from 12 residues. Germline values: CDR1 SGHDT, CDR2 YYEEEE. V lost 0 bases and J lost 4, with 5 bases in between. The CDR3 nucleotides are TGTGCCAGCAGCTTGGAGGGGTACGAGCAGTACTTC. Amino acid sequence: CASSLEGYEQYF.

The DNA of the CDR3 is TGTGCCAGCGAAAGGGGGCGTGGCTACACCTTC. Its translation is CASERGRGYTF. V is TRBV9 and J is TRBJ1-2; 7 nucleotides agree with TRBD1. Germline CDR1 and CDR2: SGDLS and YYNGEE. The V and J ends lost 7 bases and 7 bases, in that order; junction bases with no gene match: 4. This CDR3 contains 11 residues.

The chain uses TRBV7-2 and TRBJ2-7; TRBD2 matches 7 bases. The trim removed 5 bases at V and 3 bases at J, leaving 10 bases unmatched. The CDR3 has 15 residues. From germline, CDR1 is SGHTA and CDR2 FQGNSA. The chain's CDR3 is CASSPTRGTYYEQYF. The CDR3 nucleotides read TGTGCCAGCAGCCCGACGCGGGGGACCTACTACGAGCAGTACTTC.

This chain links TRBV30 with TRBJ2-7, with D tentatively TRBD2 (6 bases). This CDR3 is 12 amino acids long. The V end lost 5 bases, the J end lost 2 bases, and 10 bases lay between the germline ends. Germline V gene sequence: CDR1 GTSNPN, CDR2 SVGIG (reference sequence). The CDR3 protein is CAWGDSTYEQYF. In DNA form, the CDR3 reads TGTGCCTGGGGGGACTCCACCTACGAGCAGTACTTC. Variable domain in full (rest from reference TRBV30 and TRBJ2-7): SQTIHQWPATLVQPVGSPLSLECTVEGTSNPNLYWYRQAAGRGLQLLFYSVGIGQISSEVPQNLSASRPQDRQFILSSKKLLLSDSGFYLCAWGDSTYEQYFGPGTRLTVT.

This chain links TRBV4-2 with TRBJ2-1; TRBD2 agrees at 12 bases. Germline V gene lookup returns CDR1 LGHNA and CDR2 YNFKEQ. This CDR3 has 20 amino acids. J gave up 0 bases and V 4 bases, and 13 bases lay outside the gene matches. The DNA for the CDR3 is TGTGCCAGCAGCCTTCTTAGGGCTAGCGGGAGGGTTAGCTCCTACAATGAGCAGTTCTTC. Protein: CASSLLRASGRVSSYNEQFF.

The rearrangement links TRBV3-1 (or the pseudogene TRBV3-2) to TRBJ2-3; 11 nucleotides agree with TRBD1. The ends lost 3 bases at V and 4 bases at J; junction bases unmatched: 3. The germline V gene encodes CDR1 LGHDT and CDR2 YNNKEL (reference sequence). The length of the CDR3 is 15 residues. CDR3: CASSQRTGGADTQYF. The DNA for the CDR3 is TGTGCCAGCAGCCAGAGGACAGGGGGCGCAGATACGCAGTATTTT.

CDR3 sequence (DNA): TGTGCCAGCAGCTTAGCTTCTTCCGGGGAGCTGTTTTTT. This encodes CASSLASSGELFF. The chain is built from TRBV7-9 and TRBJ2-2; the D is unclear. This CDR3 spans 13 amino acids. From germline, CDR1 is SEHNR and CDR2 FQNEAQ (reference sequence). V was cut by 0 bases and J by 6 bases, with 5 bases left in between.

The V and J genes are TRBV28 and TRBJ1-6; 8 bases are shared with TRBD1. The CDR3 runs 16 residues. Looked up from germline, CDR1 is MDHEN and CDR2 is SYDVKM. V shed 4 bases, J shed 9 bases, and the junction held 11 bases outside the gene matches. DNA for the CDR3: TGTGCCAGCAGTTATCCCTCGGGACAGGCCTTTTCACCCCTCCACTTT. It yields the protein CASSYPSGQAFSPLHF.

This chain joins TRBV6-5 and TRBJ2-7, with 8 positions matching TRBD1. CDR1 is MNHEY and CDR2 is SVGAGI in the germline V gene. This CDR3 is 14 amino acids long. Unmatched junction bases numbered 7, after V lost 6 bases and J lost 3 bases. The CDR3 coding sequence is TGTGCCAGCAGGGTCGGACAGGGAGACTACGAGCAGTACTTC. Its protein product is CASRVGQGDYEQYF.

This chain connects TRBV27 to TRBJ1-2, with D possibly TRBD1 on 6 matching bases. This CDR3 has 13 residues. Germline lookup yields CDR1 MNHEY and CDR2 SMNVEV (reference sequence). V dropped 8 bases and J dropped 10 bases, with 20 bases sitting between them. The CDR3 nucleotides are TGTGCCAGCCACCGTCCGGGATACAGGGTCTACACCTTC. Protein product: CASHRPGYRVYTF.

This sequence joins TRBV12-5 and TRBJ2-3; D possibly corresponds to TRBD2 (7 bases). From germline, CDR1 is LGHNT and CDR2 FRNRAP. The ends were cut back, 0 bases at V and 0 bases at J, with 16 bases in the middle. The CDR3 length is 18 residues. CDR3 loop: CASGLVLGRGLSTDTQYF. CDR3 DNA: TGTGCTAGTGGTTTGGTACTGGGGCGGGGGCTTAGCACAGATACGCAGTATTTT. The whole variable domain, filled in from reference TRBV12-5 and TRBJ2-3, reads DARVTQTPRHKVTEMGQEVTMRCQPILGHNTVFWYRQTMMQGLELLAYFRNRAPLDDSGMPKDRFSAEMPDATLATLKIQPSEPRDSAVYFCASGLVLGRGLSTDTQYFGPGTRLTVL.

This clone was picked up many times. The chain combines TRBV20-1 with TRBJ1-5; 9 bases line up with TRBD1. This CDR3 comprises 11 residues. The germline gives CDR1 DFQATT, CDR2 SNEGSKA (reference sequence). The chain's CDR3 is CSGGQGQPQHF. The CDR3 bases are TGCAGCGGGGGACAGGGACAGCCCCAGCATTTT.

This clone was counted a single time. This chain links TRBV19 with TRBJ2-1; D is perhaps TRBD2 (5 bases). Germline CDR1 and CDR2: LNHDA and SQIVND (reference sequence). The V end was cut by 9 bases, the J end by 8 bases, with 17 bases between. CDR3 length: 13 amino acids. The CDR3 bases are TGTGCCAGCACTAACCCTGGCGGGTATGAGCAGTTCTTC. This encodes CASTNPGGYEQFF.

This clone was seen only once. This chain uses TRBV30 with TRBJ1-3, with D possibly TRBD1 on 6 matching bases. The CDR3 extends over 11 amino acids. Germline V gene sequence: CDR1 GTSNPN, CDR2 SVGIG (reference sequence). The ends were cut back, 7 bases at V and 3 bases at J, with 7 bases in the middle. In nucleotides, the CDR3 is TGTGCCTTGACAGGTGGAAACACCATATATTTT. The encoded protein is CALTGGNTIYF.

V is TRBV6-6 and J is TRBJ2-7; 7 bases are shared with TRBD1. The germline V gene encodes CDR1 MNHNY and CDR2 SVGAGI (reference sequence). The CDR3 loop spans 14 amino acids. Unmatched junction bases numbered 10, after V lost 6 bases and J lost 5 bases. The CDR3 is CASRDDRETHEQYF. In DNA form, the CDR3 reads TGTGCCAGCAGAGACGACAGGGAGACTCACGAGCAGTACTTC.

This clone was seen a few times. The chain joins TRBV2 to TRBJ2-3; 10 bases match TRBD1. CDR1 and CDR2 (germline): SNHLY, FYNNEI. V dropped 6 bases and J dropped 5; count of bases not matched to a gene: 8. The CDR3 is 15 amino acids. The DNA of the CDR3 is TGTGCCAGCAGAGAGACAGGGGGCTCAGTAGATACGCAGTATTTT. Its protein is CASRETGGSVDTQYF.

V is TRBV7-2 and J is TRBJ1-2; TRBD1 is a possible D gene (5 bases). This CDR3 has 12 amino acids. Germline V gives CDR1 SGHTA, CDR2 FQGNSA. V lost 1 base, J lost 7 bases, and 7 bases lay in between. As DNA, the CDR3 is TGTGCCAGCAGCTTAGATAGGGGTGGCTACACCTTC. Translation: CASSLDRGGYTF. The full variable domain, its missing parts supplied by reference TRBV7-2 and TRBJ1-2, is GAGVSQSPSNKVTEKGKDVELRCDPISGHTALYWYRQSLGQGLEFLIYFQGNSAPDKSGLPSDRFSAERTGGSVSTLTIQRTQQEDSAVYLCASSLDRGGYTFGSGTRLTVV.

Of note for this clone: One junction end does not reproduce the germline sequence, and a read error may be involved. V usage is TRBV11-2 and J usage is TRBJ1-4; possible D gene TRBD1, 5 bases. CDR3 length: 15 amino acids. Germline CDR1 and CDR2: SGHAT and FQNNGV. The CDR3 protein is CASSVDWGVNEKLFF. CDR3 bases: TGTGCCAGCAGCGTAGATTGGGGCGTAAATGAAAAACTGTTTTTT.

This clone was seen ten or more times. The chain links TRBV19 to TRBJ2-7, with TRBD1 matching over 7 bases. CDR3 size: 15 residues. The ends lost 6 bases at V and 2 bases at J; junction bases unmatched: 10. Germline V CDR1 and CDR2: LNHDA, SQIVND (reference sequence). Here the CDR3 DNA reads TGTGCCAGTAGCCCAGGGCAGGGGGTCACCTACGAGCAGTACTTC. Its translation is CASSPGQGVTYEQYF.

The CDR3 spells CAWSRGGAGELFF. CDR3 bases: TGTGCCTGGAGCCGAGGGGGGGCCGGGGAGCTGTTTTTT. This sequence joins TRBV30 and TRBJ2-2, with D possibly matching TRBD2 (7 bases). The CDR3 has 13 amino acids. Germline loops: CDR1 GTSNPN, CDR2 SVGIG (reference sequence). With 3 bases removed from V and 6 bases from J, the gap between germline ends came to 11 bases.

The chain's CDR3 is CASSQRTGGDNYGYTF. CDR3 nucleotides: TGTGCCAGCAGTCAACGGACAGGGGGCGATAACTATGGCTACACCTTC. V and J are TRBV27 and TRBJ1-2, with TRBD1 matching 11 bases. V lost 5 bases and J lost 1; bases outside the gene matches: 6. The CDR3 spans 16 residues. Germline V gene data show CDR1 as MNHEY and CDR2 as SMNVEV (reference sequence).

This chain connects TRBV5-4 to TRBJ1-1; 9 nucleotides match TRBD1. In germline, CDR1 is SGHNT, CDR2 YYREEE (reference sequence). V lost 9 bases and J lost 10; bases outside the gene matches: 16. The CDR3 runs 14 residues. This CDR3 reads CATSYRGRGRGAFF. CDR3 coding DNA: TGTGCCACGTCTTACAGGGGGCGCGGGAGAGGAGCTTTCTTT.